This T cell receptor beta chain was documented in a study of blood T cell repertoires in COVID-19. CDR3 length equals 16 residues. With 2 bases clipped from V and 7 bases from J, the junction kept 10 bases outside the gene matches. CDR1 is MGHRA, CDR2 YSYEKL, per germline. The method was immunoSEQ multiplex PCR; TCRdb's version includes in-frame clones alone and lacks a portion of them. The table lists under 300,000 clones, roughly 77% of them singletons. The material sequenced was peripheral blood. The rearrangement joins TRBV4-1 to TRBJ2-1; 8 nucleotides align to TRBD1. The sequence came from a woman aged 80 or over with acute or convalescent COVID-19. This CDR3 is CASSQLFQGAWNEQFF. DNA of the CDR3: TGCGCCAGCAGCCAATTATTCCAGGGGGCTTGGAATGAGCAGTTCTTC.